Sequencing of this TCR beta chain was carried out in a study of T cell clonality in common variable immunodeficiency. Study-wide points: In common variable immunodeficiency, TCR beta chains reportedly carried fewer deletions and N-nucleotide insertions. What drives increased CVID clonality needs T cell subpopulation sequencing. Repertoire-complication correlations in CVID were limited by patient heterogeneity.

This clone was observed many times. The antigen remains unidentified. The CDR3 end falls 3 residues outside the read, so it is completed with the germline J gene. V lost 4 bases to trimming and J lost 4 bases; unmatched junction nucleotides: 9. The CDR3 has 19 residues. Germline V gives CDR1 LNHDA, CDR2 SQIVND (reference sequence). Profiled with immunoSEQ multiplex PCR; TCRdb holds only in-frame clones, not every one. The sample contains tens of thousands of clones, none of them singletons. The sequenced material came from peripheral blood mononuclear cells. The origin of this receptor is a person aged 18 to 70 in good health. V is TRBV19 and J is TRBJ2-2, with TRBD2 identical over 16 bases. The sequenced part of the CDR3 DNA is TGTGCCAGTAGTACGGGGACTAGCGGGAGGGCCTGGGGCACCGGGGAG. As protein: CASSTGTSGRAWGTGE. The full CDR3 is CASSTGTSGRAWGTGELFF.